Listed here are 18 T cell receptor beta chains from one sample, sequenced in a study of shared clonotypes between healthy human individuals. The repertoire was sequenced with immunoSEQ multiplex PCR; TCRdb's copy has only in-frame clones and lacks some. This sample has under 600,000 clones, with approximately 94% found just once. The specimen was naive CD4+ T cells sorted from blood. This sample's subset: CD45RA+ positively selected. The receptors were sampled from a woman in her 30s in good health.

Worth noting for this clone: An end of the junction differs from the germline gene, which may be a read error. The gene calls are TRBV4-1 and TRBJ2-1; 7 bases are shared with TRBD1. CDR1 and CDR2 (germline): MGHRA, YSYEKL. The CDR3 extends over 16 amino acids. This chain's CDR3 is CASSQVRDSLHNGQFF. The CDR3 coding sequence is TGCGCCAGCAGCCAAGTACGGGACAGTCTTCACAATGGGCAGTTCTTC.

V is TRBV29-1 and J is TRBJ2-3; 7 nucleotides agree with TRBD2. V gave up 6 bases and J gave up 6 bases; unmatched junction bases: 9. Germline V gives CDR1 SQVTM, CDR2 ANQGSEA. The CDR3 totals 13 residues. DNA for the CDR3: TGCAGCGTCCCATGGGCGGGAGTTGATACGCAGTATTTT. Translated, it gives CSVPWAGVDTQYF.

The chain carries TRBV5-4 and TRBJ2-6, with D unresolved. The CDR3 runs to 14 residues. Germline lookup yields CDR1 SGHNT and CDR2 YYREEE (reference sequence). V was cut by 7 bases and J by 4 bases, with 12 bases left in between. The CDR3, as DNA: TGTGCCAGCGCCTTCACCGCGGGGGCCAACGTCCTGACTTTC. This encodes CASAFTAGANVLTF.

The chain has TRBV28 and TRBJ1-5, with D maybe TRBD1 (5 bases). V lost 3 bases, J lost 1 base, and 22 bases lay in between. The CDR3 covers 19 residues. Germline V lookup: CDR1 MDHEN, CDR2 SYDVKM. The CDR3 DNA is TGTGCCAGCAGTTTGTCCTACAGGAAGGGGATTCTAAGCAATCAGCCCCAGCATTTT. This codes for CASSLSYRKGILSNQPQHF.

The gene calls are TRBV28 and TRBJ1-3; no clear D. CDR3 size: 16 residues. In germline, CDR1 is MDHEN, CDR2 SYDVKM. Trimming removed 4 bases from V and 0 bases from J, with 13 bases in between. The CDR3 protein is CASSSGKGYSGNTIYF. CDR3 coding DNA: TGTGCCAGCAGTTCTGGGAAAGGTTACTCTGGAAACACCATATATTTT.

Turning to this clone: The identical CDR3 is also encoded by other nucleotide sequences in the sample. CDR3: CASSLEGTDTQYF. DNA for the CDR3: TGCGCCAGCAGCTTGGAAGGTACGGATACGCAGTATTTT. The chain has TRBV5-1 and TRBJ2-3; unclear D gene. The V end was cut by 0 bases, the J end by 6 bases, with 8 bases between. Germline V gene sequence: CDR1 SGHRS, CDR2 YFSETQ. This CDR3 region has 13 residues.

The rearrangement joins TRBV7-8 to TRBJ1-5; D gene uncertain. Germline values: CDR1 SGHVS, CDR2 FQNEAQ. Trimming pared 5 bases from V and 7 bases from J, leaving 15 bases between. This CDR3 region has 14 residues. CDR3 residues: CASSPEEKEQPQHF. In nucleotides, the CDR3 is TGTGCCAGCAGCCCAGAGGAAAAGGAACAGCCCCAGCATTTT.

The chain carries TRBV10-3 and TRBJ1-2, with TRBD1 identical over 7 bases. The CDR3 extends over 13 amino acids. CDR1 is ENHRY and CDR2 is SYGVKD in the germline V gene. J was trimmed by 4 bases and V by 9 bases; bases with no gene match: 8. CDR3 DNA: TGTGCCATTCTCGGGACAGTAGGCTATGGCTACACCTTC. Translation: CAILGTVGYGYTF.

CDR3 DNA sequence: TGTGCCAGCAGCTTAGCATCTAGCGGGAACGAGCAGTACTTC. Translation: CASSLASSGNEQYF. The V call is TRBV7-9, the J call TRBJ2-7; 9 bases are a match to TRBD2. In germline, CDR1 is SEHNR, CDR2 FQNEAQ (reference sequence). The ends lost 0 bases at V and 5 bases at J; junction bases unmatched: 2. The CDR3 runs 14 residues.

V and J are TRBV27 and TRBJ2-2; no clear D gene. The CDR3 sequence is 16 residues long. Germline V lookup: CDR1 MNHEY, CDR2 SMNVEV (reference sequence). V lost 6 bases and J 0 bases, leaving 14 bases between the germline ends. The CDR3 reads CASSHEPGSNTGELFF. The CDR3, as DNA: TGTGCCAGCAGCCATGAGCCCGGGTCGAACACCGGGGAGCTGTTTTTT.

The V and J genes are TRBV23-1 and TRBJ1-1, with D unresolved. TRBV23-1 is an open reading frame whose function is uncertain. Trimming stripped 6 bases from V and 9 bases from J, with 14 bases between. The CDR3 runs to 12 residues. CDR3 loop: CASRPQDRQAFF. In nucleotides, the CDR3 is TGCGCCAGCAGACCCCAGGACCGCCAAGCTTTCTTT.

This sequence joins TRBV11-2 and TRBJ2-7; 8 nucleotides agree with TRBD2. V trimming: 1 base; J trimming: 2 bases; junction bases outside the gene matches: 7. This CDR3 contains 16 residues. The germline CDR1 and CDR2 sequences are SGHAT and FQNNGV. DNA of the CDR3: TGTGCCAGCAGCTTAGCGGGAGGGCTTAGAACCTACGAGCAGTACTTC. It specifies CASSLAGGLRTYEQYF. Full variable domain (outside the CDR3, taken from reference TRBV11-2 and TRBJ2-7): EAGVAQSPRYKIIEKRQSVAFWCNPISGHATLYWYQQILGQGPKLLIQFQNNGVVDDSQLPKDRFSAERLKGVDSTLKIQPAKLEDSAVYLCASSLAGGLRTYEQYFGPGTRLTVT.

As to this clone: Other DNA sequences within the sample encode an identical CDR3. The chain has TRBV30 and TRBJ1-3, with D unresolved. The V gene lost 2 bases and the J gene lost 4 bases, with 3 bases spanning the gap. The CDR3 extends over 11 amino acids. The germline gives CDR1 GTSNPN, CDR2 SVGIG (reference sequence). The CDR3 sequence: CAWSTGNTIYF. CDR3 sequence (DNA): TGTGCCTGGAGTACCGGAAACACCATATATTTT.

The chain employs TRBV20-1 and TRBJ2-7, with D unresolved. Germline-derived CDR1 and CDR2 are DFQATT and SNEGSKA (reference sequence). The germline V and J ends were trimmed by 8 bases and 1 base, with 6 bases remaining between them. There are 10 residues in the CDR3. The CDR3 protein is CSPPSYEQYF. The CDR3 DNA is TGCAGTCCCCCGTCCTACGAGCAGTACTTC.

The rearrangement links TRBV5-1 to TRBJ1-4, with TRBD1 identical over 7 bases. CDR1 and CDR2 from the germline V gene are SGHRS and YFSETQ. V was pared by 2 bases and J by 4 bases, with 5 bases of the junction left unmatched. The CDR3 extends over 15 amino acids. The CDR3 DNA sequence: TGCGCCAGCAGCTTAGGGGGCAAGGTTAATGAAAAACTGTTTTTT. Protein sequence: CASSLGGKVNEKLFF.

This clone is a singleton in its sample. This chain links TRBV7-3 with TRBJ2-7; D unresolved. Deletions cut 1 base from V and 0 bases from J, with 10 bases between. This CDR3 comprises 15 residues. Germline V gene data show CDR1 as SGHTA and CDR2 as FQGTGA. CDR3 residues: CASSLKGSSSYEQYF. In DNA form, the CDR3 reads TGTGCCAGCAGCTTAAAAGGGTCGAGCTCCTACGAGCAGTACTTC.

This clone occurred once. This rearrangement joins TRBV5-1 to TRBJ2-7; 7 bases agree with TRBD1. This CDR3 has 15 residues. Per the germline V gene, CDR1 is SGHRS and CDR2 is YFSETQ. Germline trimming cut 4 bases from V and 1 base from J; bases unmatched to any gene: 8. CDR3 nucleotide sequence: TGCGCCAGCAGCCAGGCCCCGGACAGGTCCTACGAGCAGTACTTC. Amino acids: CASSQAPDRSYEQYF. The whole variable domain, remainder taken from reference TRBV5-1 and TRBJ2-7, is KAGVTQTPRYLIKTRGQQVTLSCSPISGHRSVSWYQQTPGQGLQFLFEYFSETQRNKGNFPGRFSGRQFSNSRSEMNVSTLELGDSALYLCASSQAPDRSYEQYFGPGTRLTVT.

The V gene is TRBV27, the J gene TRBJ2-2, with D unresolved. Trimming cost V 4 bases and J 7 bases, with 10 bases left between them. The germline CDR1 and CDR2 sequences are MNHEY and SMNVEV (reference sequence). CDR3 length: 13 amino acids. CDR3 sequence: CASSYEGVGELFF. CDR3 bases: TGTGCCAGCAGTTACGAAGGCGTCGGGGAGCTGTTTTTT.